Listed below are T cell receptor beta chains from one sample, sequenced in a study of blood T cells in healthy people across ages. TCRdb reanalysed the 5' RACE reads using MiXCR and keeps one entry per CDR3 protein. This sample has around 650,000 distinct CDR3 sequences; approximately 31% occur once, and the top ten carry approximately 15%. The sequenced material came from blood. Source of these receptors: a woman older than 75 in good health. The CDR3 runs from the conserved cysteine through the conserved F or W. A D gene is named only where the DNA matches it firmly. Some rows have no size entry. The others give once, few or many, or a class for an expanded clone.

D	size	V	J	CDR3	DNA
TRBD2	once	TRBV5-1	TRBJ2-1	CASSATSGGVYNEQFF	TGCGCCAGCAGCGCGACTAGCGGGGGGGTATACAATGAGCAGTTCTTC
TRBD1	many	TRBV12-3/TRBV12-4	TRBJ2-1	CASSLGQGANEQFF	TGTGCCAGCAGTTTAGGACAGGGGGCCAATGAGCAGTTCTTC
.	few	TRBV3-1	TRBJ1-2	CASSQAGDGGYGYTF	TGTGCCAGCAGCCAAGCAGGGGACGGGGGTTATGGCTACACCTTC
TRBD1	.	TRBV7-9	TRBJ1-4	CASSLNRQGGEKLFF	TGTGCCAGCAGCTTAAATCGTCAGGGGGGGGAAAAACTGTTTTTT
.	many	TRBV3-1	TRBJ2-7	CASSPGLEYEQYF	TGTGCCAGCAGCCCTGGACTGGAATACGAGCAGTACTTC
TRBD2	.	TRBV20-1	TRBJ2-5	CSARERTSITETQYF	TGCAGTGCTAGAGAGAGGACTAGCATTACAGAGACCCAGTACTTC
TRBD2	many	TRBV6-2/TRBV6-3	TRBJ2-7	CASNSLAGRQQYF	TGTGCCAGCAACTCCTTAGCGGGGCGGCAGCAGTACTTC
.	many	TRBV20-1	TRBJ2-7	CSATRDAGYEQYF	TGCAGTGCAACCCGGGACGCGGGCTACGAGCAGTACTTC
.	.	TRBV2	TRBJ2-1	CASSELAGSSRSEQFF	TGTGCCAGCAGTGAATTAGCTGGCAGTTCGCGAAGTGAGCAGTTCTTC
.	many	TRBV4-1	TRBJ1-5	CASSQVGSRNQPQHF	TGCGCCAGCAGCCAAGTCGGCAGCCGCAATCAGCCCCAGCATTTT
.	many	TRBV20-1	TRBJ2-7	CSAKSRFGEQYF	TGCAGTGCTAAAAGTCGGTTTGGCGAGCAGTACTTC